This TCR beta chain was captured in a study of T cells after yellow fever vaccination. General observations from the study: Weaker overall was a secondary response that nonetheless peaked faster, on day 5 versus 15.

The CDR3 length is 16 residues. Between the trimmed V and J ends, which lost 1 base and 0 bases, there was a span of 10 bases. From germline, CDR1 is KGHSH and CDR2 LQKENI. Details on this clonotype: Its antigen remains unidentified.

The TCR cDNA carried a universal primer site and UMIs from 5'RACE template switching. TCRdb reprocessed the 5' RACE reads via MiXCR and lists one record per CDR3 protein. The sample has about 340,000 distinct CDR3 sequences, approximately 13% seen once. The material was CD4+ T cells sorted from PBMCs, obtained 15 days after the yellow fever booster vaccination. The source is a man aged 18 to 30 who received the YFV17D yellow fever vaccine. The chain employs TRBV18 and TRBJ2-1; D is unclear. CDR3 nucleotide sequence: TGTGCCAGCTCACCACAGGGTGCTCTCTCCTACAATGAGCAGTTCTTC. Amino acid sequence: CASSPQGALSYNEQFF.